Listed below are T cell receptor beta chains from one sample, sequenced in a study of CD8+ T cells in alopecia areata. The table came from immunoSEQ multiplex PCR; TCRdb's copy has only in-frame clones and leaves some out. The sample holds 60,000 to 90,000 clones, around two thirds seen once. Specimen: CD8+ T cells sorted from blood, collected at week 24, from a patient treated with tofacitinib. The receptors come from a human donor with alopecia areata. CDR3s include the opening cysteine and the closing phenylalanine or tryptophan. D genes are given only for firm matches. The size field is filled for only some rows; it gives once, few, many or a size class.

>TRBV7-9|-|TRBJ2-7|11|once
CASSYDYEQYF
TGTGCCAGCAGCTACGACTACGAGCAGTACTTC
>TRBV6-5|TRBD2|TRBJ2-7|14|-
CASSQGTSSYEQYF
TGTGCCAGCAGTCAGGGGACTAGCAGCTACGAGCAGTACTTC
>TRBV6-6|-|TRBJ2-1|11|-
CASRGGNEQFF
TGTGCCAGCAGAGGGGGAAATGAGCAGTTCTTC
>TRBV29-1|TRBD1|TRBJ2-3|15|once
CSVEMTGVRTDTQYF
TGCAGCGTTGAGATGACAGGGGTCCGCACAGATACGCAGTATTTT
>TRBV25-1|TRBD1|TRBJ2-1|16|-
CASSEIRDRGYNEQFF
TGTGCCAGCAGTGAGATCCGGGACAGGGGATACAATGAGCAGTTCTTC
>TRBV4-3|TRBD2|TRBJ2-7|15|-
CASSQEAGGNYEQYF
TGCGCCAGCAGCCAAGAGGCGGGGGGGAACTACGAGCAGTACTTC
>TRBV28|-|TRBJ2-5|14|-
CASSFGGPQETQYF
TGTGCCAGCAGTTTCGGGGGGCCCCAAGAGACCCAGTACTTC
>TRBV4-3|TRBD2|TRBJ2-1|16|-
CASSQTAGGSYNEQFF
TGCGCCAGCAGCCAAACAGCGGGGGGGTCCTACAATGAGCAGTTCTTC
>TRBV18|-|TRBJ2-1|15|-
CASSPAGWGYNEQFF
TGTGCCAGCTCGCCCGCAGGGTGGGGTTACAATGAGCAGTTCTTC
>TRBV13|TRBD1|TRBJ2-1|17|once
CASSSTRDRTIYNEQFF
TGTGCCAGCAGTTCTACCCGGGACAGAACGATTTACAATGAGCAGTTCTTC
>TRBV7-2|-|TRBJ2-7|15|-
CASSLGGLAALEQYF
TGTGCCAGCAGCTTAGGAGGCCTGGCGGCCCTCGAGCAGTACTTC
>TRBV7-9|-|TRBJ2-1|13|-
CASSLGGSNEQFF
TGTGCCAGCAGCTTAGGAGGCTCGAATGAGCAGTTCTTC
>TRBV7-9|TRBD2|TRBJ2-7|14|-
CASSSGLVPYEQYF
TGTGCCAGCAGCTCGGGACTAGTGCCCTACGAGCAGTACTTC
>TRBV4-3|-|TRBJ1-3|16|few
CASSQDRGGSGNTIYF
TGCGCCAGCAGCCAAGATCGGGGGGGCTCTGGAAACACCATATATTTT
>TRBV7-9|-|TRBJ1-2|15|-
CASSFALGGHYGYTF
TGTGCCAGCAGCTTCGCCCTGGGTGGCCACTATGGCTACACCTTC
>TRBV27|-|TRBJ2-7|14|-
CASSFHRTSYEQYF
TGTGCCAGCAGTTTCCACAGGACCTCCTACGAGCAGTACTTC
>TRBV28|-|TRBJ2-1|17|few
CASSLLGGMGSYNEQFF
TGTGCCAGCAGTTTATTAGGAGGTATGGGCTCCTACAATGAGCAGTTCTTC
>TRBV9|TRBD1|TRBJ1-2|15|once
CASSAGQGPNYGYTF
TGTGCCAGCAGCGCCGGACAGGGGCCGAACTATGGCTACACCTTC
>TRBV27|-|TRBJ2-4|13|once
CATSRSAKNIQYF
TGTGCCACCTCTCGTTCGGCCAAAAACATTCAGTACTTC
>TRBV29-1|-|TRBJ2-7|13|few
CSVVGGLSYEQYF
TGCAGCGTTGTCGGGGGGCTCTCCTACGAGCAGTACTTC
>TRBV28|-|TRBJ2-7|14|-
CASSFGHSFGEQYF
TGTGCCAGCAGTTTTGGACACTCTTTCGGCGAGCAGTACTTC
>TRBV2|-|TRBJ2-5|16|few
CASSTRADRTGETQYF
TGTGCCAGCAGTACAAGGGCGGACCGTACCGGGGAGACCCAGTACTTC
>TRBV5-5|-|TRBJ2-3|16|many
CASSQDLQRGTDTQYF
TGCGCCAGCAGCCAAGATCTCCAGCGGGGCACAGATACGCAGTATTTT
>TRBV6-6|-|TRBJ2-7|13|-
CASSYPRRNEQYF
TGTGCCAGCAGTTACCCCAGGAGGAACGAGCAGTACTTC
>TRBV7-9|-|TRBJ2-7|13|few
CASGMGGTYEQYF
TGTGCCAGCGGCATGGGGGGAACCTACGAGCAGTACTTC
>TRBV10-3|-|TRBJ2-7|14|-
CAISGDRENYEQYF
TGTGCCATCAGTGGAGACAGAGAGAACTACGAGCAGTACTTC
>TRBV29-1|TRBD2|TRBJ2-7|15|-
CSVAGTSGSSYEQYF
TGCAGCGTTGCAGGGACTAGCGGGAGCTCCTACGAGCAGTACTTC
>TRBV11-1|TRBD2|TRBJ2-1|15|-
CASSSRTSVHNEQFF
TGTGCCAGCAGCTCGCGGACTAGCGTCCACAATGAGCAGTTCTTC
>TRBV4-1|-|TRBJ2-3|15|-
CASSPSAGGTDTQYF
TGCGCCAGCAGTCCTTCGGCGGGTGGCACAGATACGCAGTATTTT
>TRBV4-1|-|TRBJ1-1|12|-
CASSQEGSEAFF
TGCGCCAGCAGCCAAGAAGGATCTGAAGCTTTCTTT
>TRBV5-1|TRBD2|TRBJ2-1|15|-
CASSQGLAGDNEQFF
TGCGCCAGCAGCCAAGGACTAGCGGGAGACAATGAGCAGTTCTTC
>TRBV7-9|-|TRBJ2-1|15|-
CASSFKGTEDNEQFF
TGTGCCAGCAGCTTCAAGGGGACGGAGGACAATGAGCAGTTCTTC
>TRBV29-1|-|TRBJ1-2|13|-
CSVVGRVPTGYTF
TGCAGCGTGGTAGGCAGGGTCCCCACGGGCTACACCTTC